This passage covers 20 T cell receptor beta chains from one sample sequenced in a study of identical twins. TCRdb redid the calling of the 5' RACE reads with MiXCR, one entry per CDR3 protein. The sample carries around 370,000 distinct CDR3 sequences, around 9% recorded once. The specimen was naive T cells sorted from blood. The receptors shown here come from a woman between 50 and 59 years old in good health.

J is TRBJ1-2 and V is TRBV11-3, with D possibly TRBD1 on 5 matching bases. V lost 8 bases and J lost 3, with 10 bases in between. The germline gives CDR1 SGHNT, CDR2 YENEEA. The CDR3 spans 12 residues. This chain's CDR3 is CASAFRDYGYTF. The CDR3 region has the DNA TGTGCCAGCGCCTTCAGGGACTATGGCTACACCTTC.

This rearrangement joins TRBV20-1 to TRBJ2-3, with 7 bases aligning to TRBD2. CDR1 is DFQATT, CDR2 SNEGSKA, per germline (reference sequence). The CDR3 spans 16 residues. V was pared by 5 bases and J by 0 bases, with 11 bases of the junction left unmatched. The CDR3 nucleotides read TGCAGTGCTCGGGGGAGGGGTCCGAAAAGCACAGATACGCAGTATTTT. Protein: CSARGRGPKSTDTQYF.

This clonotype was seen a few times. The chain combines TRBV7-3 with TRBJ2-1; 7 bases map to TRBD2. The ends lost 2 bases at V and 8 bases at J; junction bases unmatched: 6. The CDR3 is 14 amino acids. Per germline, CDR1 SGHTA and CDR2 FQGTGA. CDR3 DNA: TGTGCCAGCAGCTTAGGCGGGAGACTTGATGAGCAGTTCTTC. It specifies CASSLGGRLDEQFF.

This clonotype turned up a few times. The CDR3 reads CASSAGTSGSNEQFF. The CDR3 coding sequence is TGCGCCAGCAGCGCTGGGACTAGCGGGAGTAATGAGCAGTTCTTC. V usage is TRBV10-2 and J usage is TRBJ2-1; 14 bases are shared with TRBD2. Germline CDR1 reads WSHSY; CDR2 reads SAAADI. After removal of 6 bases from V and 7 bases from J, the junction contained 5 bases not matched to a gene. This CDR3 is 15 amino acids long.

This clonotype was recorded at least ten times. This chain uses TRBV11-2 with TRBJ2-7; a weak D match, TRBD1 (6 bases). V gave up 4 bases and J gave up 1 base, with 14 bases separating them. CDR3 length: 15 residues. Germline V gene lookup returns CDR1 SGHAT and CDR2 FQNNGV. Written as DNA, the CDR3 is TGTGCCAGCAGCTACAGGGCCCTGGGGTCCTACGAGCAGTACGTC. Its translation: CASSYRALGSYEQYV.

This chain joins TRBV12-5 and TRBJ1-4; D might be TRBD1 (5 bases). Germline CDR1 LGHNT, CDR2 FRNRAP. The CDR3 runs 12 residues. Trimming cost V 1 base and J 13 bases, with 10 bases left between them. The CDR3 loop reads CASGLGPGRLFF. CDR3 coding DNA: TGTGCTAGTGGTTTGGGTCCAGGGCGACTGTTTTTT.

There are a few counts of this clonotype. The genes are TRBV11-3 and TRBJ2-1; possible D gene TRBD2, 6 bases. The CDR3 totals 15 residues. Trimming shortened V by 2 bases and J by 5 bases, and 13 bases separated the two germline ends. CDR1 SGHNT and CDR2 YENEEA come from the germline V gene. CDR3 sequence (DNA): TGTGCCAGCAGCTTAAACCCCGGGAGCAACAATGAGCAGTTCTTC. It specifies CASSLNPGSNNEQFF.

The chain is built from TRBV19 and TRBJ2-4; D might be TRBD1 (6 bases). V dropped 11 bases and J dropped 0 bases, with 26 bases sitting between them. Per the germline V gene, CDR1 is LNHDA and CDR2 is SQIVND (reference sequence). The CDR3 runs 18 residues. CDR3 in DNA: TGTGCCTCCTCGAACCCACTCCGGGACACAATAGCCAAAAACATTCAGTACTTC. Its protein product is CASSNPLRDTIAKNIQYF.

This clonotype has ten or more counts. The chain couples TRBV12-3 or TRBV12-4 to TRBJ1-2; unclear D gene. V was shortened by 5 bases and J by 6 bases, with 7 bases between the two germline ends. The CDR3 is 11 amino acids. As DNA, the CDR3 is TGTGCCAGCAGTCTTCTAGATGGCTACACCTTC. Its protein product is CASSLLDGYTF.

This clonotype was counted many times. V gene TRBV29-1 combines with J gene TRBJ2-3, with TRBD2 as a possible D gene (6 bases). V was clipped by 4 bases and J by 5 bases, with 16 bases between them. The CDR3 totals 14 residues. Germline CDR1 SQVTM, CDR2 ANQGSEA. The CDR3 sequence is CSVATTRGGDTQYF. The DNA of the CDR3 is TGCAGCGTTGCCACAACTAGGGGAGGAGATACGCAGTATTTT.

The sample holds many counts of this clonotype. The chain has TRBV24-1 and TRBJ2-2, with TRBD2 matching over 7 bases. In germline, CDR1 is KGHDR, CDR2 SFDVKD. V lost 3 bases to trimming and J lost 2 bases; unmatched junction nucleotides: 2. This CDR3 has 15 amino acids. DNA for the CDR3: TGTGCCACCAGTGATGCAGCGGGAAACACCGGGGAGCTGTTTTTT. Protein product: CATSDAAGNTGELFF.

The chain carries TRBV6-6 and TRBJ2-3; the D is unclear. This CDR3 has 14 residues. Trimming removed 10 bases from V and 0 bases from J, with 14 bases in between. From germline, CDR1 is MNHNY and CDR2 SVGAGI (reference sequence). In DNA form, the CDR3 reads TGTGCCATAGAAGGGCTAACAAGCACAGATACGCAGTATTTT. It is translated as CAIEGLTSTDTQYF.

The V gene is TRBV7-6, the J gene TRBJ2-5; D gene unclear. The V gene's germline CDR1 is SGHVS and CDR2 FNYEAQ. This CDR3 comprises 16 residues. V gave up 0 bases and J gave up 1 base, with 12 bases separating them. CDR3 coding DNA: TGTGCCAGCAGCTTAGCCACGGCTCCGGCCCAAGAGACCCAGTACTTC. Its translation: CASSLATAPAQETQYF.

This clonotype was counted at least ten times. The CDR3 loop reads CASRRTSGMDTQYF. The CDR3 DNA is TGTGCCAGCAGACGGACTAGCGGGATGGATACGCAGTATTTT. J is TRBJ2-3 and V is TRBV11-1, with TRBD2 matching over 12 bases. V lost 6 bases, J lost 6 bases, and 4 bases stayed unmatched. The CDR3 has 14 amino acids. Germline CDR1 reads SGHAT; CDR2 reads FQDESV (reference sequence).

This clonotype has a count of ten or more. The CDR3 sequence: CASSRNEQYF. CDR3 bases: TGTGCCAGCAGCCGAAACGAGCAGTACTTC. The chain has TRBV11-2 and TRBJ2-7; no clear D gene. Germline CDR1 SGHAT, CDR2 FQNNGV. The CDR3 contains 10 residues. The V gene lost 5 bases and the J gene lost 5 bases, with 4 bases spanning the gap.

This chain links TRBV2 with TRBJ1-1, with TRBD1 matching over 7 bases. The V and J ends lost 3 bases and 4 bases, in that order; junction bases with no gene match: 5. Germline CDR1 and CDR2: SNHLY and FYNNEI. The CDR3 consists of 14 residues. The CDR3 DNA sequence: TGTGCCAGCAGTGAGCAGGGGGGGCCCACTGAAGCTTTCTTT. Its protein is CASSEQGGPTEAFF. The variable domain in full, completed from reference TRBV2 and TRBJ1-1, reads EPEVTQTPSHQVTQMGQEVILRCVPISNHLYFYWYRQILGQKVEFLVSFYNNEISEKSEIFDDQFSVERPDGSNFTLKIRSTKLEDSAMYFCASSEQGGPTEAFFGQGTRLTVV.

This clonotype was counted a few times. CDR3 in amino acids: CSVAPGAYEQYF. The CDR3 bases are TGCAGCGTCGCCCCAGGGGCGTACGAGCAGTACTTC. This rearrangement joins TRBV29-1 to TRBJ2-7; tentatively, D is TRBD1 (6 bases). This CDR3 has 12 residues. Trimming took off 6 bases at V and 4 bases at J, with 13 bases between the two ends. The germline CDR1 and CDR2 sequences are SQVTM and ANQGSEA.

The rearrangement links TRBV5-6 to TRBJ2-1; weak D call: TRBD2 (5 bases). Deletions cut 3 bases from V and 2 bases from J, with 9 bases between. This CDR3 contains 14 residues. Per the germline V gene, CDR1 is SGHDT and CDR2 is YYEEEE. CDR3 in amino acids: CASSSGNTYNEQFF. As DNA, the CDR3 is TGTGCCAGCAGCTCGGGAAACACCTACAATGAGCAGTTCTTC. Combining the CDR3 with reference TRBV5-6 and TRBJ2-1 gives the whole variable domain DAGVTQSPTHLIKTRGQQVTLRCSPKSGHDTVSWYQQALGQGPQFIFQYYEEEERQRGNFPDRFSGHQFPNYSSELNVNALLLGDSALYLCASSSGNTYNEQFFGPGTRLTVL.

This clonotype showed up many times. V and J are TRBV7-2 and TRBJ1-1, with D possibly being TRBD1 (6 bases). CDR1 is SGHTA, CDR2 FQGNSA, per germline. With 5 bases removed from V and 0 bases from J, the gap between germline ends came to 22 bases. This CDR3 is 18 amino acids long. The CDR3 DNA is TGTGCCAGCAGCCAAATTTGGGGCAATGGGGGGCTGAACACTGAAGCTTTCTTT. It encodes CASSQIWGNGGLNTEAFF.

The J gene is TRBJ1-1, the V gene TRBV5-1; no reliable D call. The CDR3 length is 13 residues. CDR1 is SGHRS, CDR2 YFSETQ, per germline. V was trimmed by 0 bases and J by 11 bases, leaving 14 bases between them. The CDR3 bases are TGCGCCAGCAGCTTGGTAGGAGGCTTCTTGGCTTTCTTT. Amino acids: CASSLVGGFLAFF.